This T cell receptor beta chain comes out of a study of T cells in Graves' hyperthyroidism and ophthalmopathy (dated by TCRdb to between 2018 and 2020). In terms of the full investigation: Peripheral blood was sampled at the time of initial diagnosis, prior to any treatment. The roughly 100 discovery patients were divided at random into training and test sets in a 7:3 ratio. Whether ophthalmopathy could be predicted prospectively was tested in an independent validation cohort made up of 18 to 20 hyperthyroidism patients plus 17 patients who later progressed to ophthalmopathy. In addition, the study compared T-cell repertoires in thyroid tissue and in blood from five to seven Graves' hyperthyroidism patients. A discovery cohort of roughly 100 patients, about 44 with Graves' ophthalmopathy and approximately 55 with stable Graves' hyperthyroidism, was used to find distinguishing TCR V-J signatures. Once sampling was done, hyperthyroidism patients were given methimazole at a starting dose of 30 mg daily, whereas ophthalmopathy patients were given high-dose intravenous methylprednisolone. TCR Vbeta CDR3 sequencing of 135 peripheral blood samples (over 40 ophthalmopathy, about 74 hyperthyroidism and approximately 17 progressor patients) is reported in the paper. Results and caveats for the whole study, not just this receptor: Most expanded thyroid clonotypes (frequency above 0.001) were also detected in blood, suggesting blood repertoires may reflect thyroid immune responses. No statistical method was used to set the sample size in advance, and investigators knew the group allocation. In validation, the model predicted progression to ophthalmopathy with around 71% sensitivity and approximately 78% specificity, a median of about six months before onset. Ophthalmopathy was separated from stable hyperthyroidism by a 13 V-J signature model, with around 90% sensitivity and roughly 81% specificity obtained in cross-validation and 80%/75% obtained in testing.

Ten or more counts support this clonotype. The target of this receptor is not known. There are no base qualities to consult, and no much larger clone falls within one base. Graves' hyperthyroidism was defined as stable when no progression to ophthalmopathy occurred over 18 months of follow-up. The hyperthyroidism patients were between 18 and 65 years old and newly diagnosed, with a disease duration of less than 2 months. Any patient with an uncontrolled infection, another autoimmune disease, pregnancy or lactation was excluded. Diagnoses relied on clinical symptoms, serum thyroxine and TRAb, thyroid ultrasound and orbital computed tomography. PBMCs were isolated from more than 8 ml of fresh peripheral blood by Ficoll-Paque density gradient centrifugation. Trizol reagent was used to extract total RNA, and RNA quality was then checked on an Agilent 2100 Bioanalyzer. TCR beta CDR3 regions were amplified from RNA transcripts. The first round of RT-PCR for the TCR CDR3 was performed with the HTBI primer set and the Qiagen OneStep RT-PCR kit. Libraries were constructed in a second round of multiplex PCR, after which size selection and purification were carried out. The libraries were sequenced on an Illumina HiSeq2000 using paired-end 100 bp reads. The paper's processing steps were these. SOAPnuke was used to process the raw data, removing reads that contained adapters or uncalled bases, had a mean Phred below 15, or lacked an exact match to the constant primer or identifier. High-quality paired reads were merged using COPE v1.2.5, and each unique nucleotide sequence was defined as a clonotype. Clonotypes were aligned to IMGT TRBV, TRBD and TRBJ reference segments using MiTCR v1.1. Only V-J combinations with frequency above 0.0001, covering about 99% of repertoires, were analysed. The TCS score was defined as the ratio of F50 (clonal expansion) to E x V (chaos), calculated using BLOSUM62-based TCRdist between CDR3 peptides within each V-J. Welch's t-statistics and random forest reduced 450 to 600 V-J features to about 13, which were used in a naive Bayes classifier (R e1071). The raw public reads went through TCRdb reprocessing: fastp at Q25, MiXCR clone calling, in-frame beta chains kept. Records with the same CDR3 protein are collapsed into one entry carrying the most frequent genes and DNA. These V and J calls rely on TCRdb rather than the paper's analysis. This sample comprises about 110,000 distinct CDR3 sequences, more than 15% of them detected only once. About 44% of the sample lies in the top ten.

The cysteine opens and the phenylalanine closes a CDR3 of 15 amino acids. Only the CDR3 DNA is retained, 45 bases long and in frame from the first base. CDR1 and CDR2, per the germline V gene, are SGHTA and FQGTGA. Deletion took 0 bases off V and 3 bases off J, with a span of 10 bases between the germline ends. The sequence derives from a woman aged 50 to 60 with Graves' hyperthyroidism. Specimen: blood. The chain links TRBV7-3 with TRBJ2-3; the D segment could be TRBD2, given 6 matching bases. The CDR3 protein: CASSLTSGLTDTQYF. The DNA sequence reads TGTGCCAGCAGCTTAACTAGCGGCCTTACAGATACGCAGTATTTT.